This TCR beta chain was found in a study of cytomegalovirus exposure and HLA in healthy donors. Study-wide results and caveats: Accurate prediction of most subjects' HLA-A and HLA-B alleles from TCR beta sequences was reported. A later analysis reportedly found that, within productive TCRs, an Asian-associated ancestry cluster had fewer N-insertions than the mean observed across the roughly 700 donors. Researchers reported that a few CMV-associated chains were confirmed in vitro as CMV antigen-specific.

Amplification used 60 Vbeta primers and 13 Jbeta primers. Produced via immunoSEQ multiplex PCR; TCRdb's table is partial and in-frame only. The sample data list 50,000 to 70,000 clones. The CDR3 loop spans 15 amino acids. V was pared by 3 bases and J by 3 bases, with 7 bases of the junction left unmatched. Germline CDR1 reads SGHRS; CDR2 reads YFSETQ. As regards this clone: Its antigen is undetermined.

Sequenced sample: PBMCs. The genes are TRBV5-1 and TRBJ2-7, with 9 bases aligning to TRBD1. The receptor comes from a woman between 18 and 30 years old in good health and CMV-seronegative. The CDR3 loop reads CASSSGQGRFYEQYF. CDR3 nucleotides: TGCGCCAGCAGCTCGGGACAGGGACGATTCTACGAGCAGTACTTC.